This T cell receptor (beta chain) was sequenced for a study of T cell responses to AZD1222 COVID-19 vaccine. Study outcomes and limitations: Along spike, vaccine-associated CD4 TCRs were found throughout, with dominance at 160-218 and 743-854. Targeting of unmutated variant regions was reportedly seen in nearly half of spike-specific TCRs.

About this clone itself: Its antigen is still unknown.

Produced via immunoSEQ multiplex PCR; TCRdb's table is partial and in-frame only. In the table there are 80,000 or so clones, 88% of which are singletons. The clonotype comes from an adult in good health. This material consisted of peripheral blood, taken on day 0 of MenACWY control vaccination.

The chain's CDR3 is CASSPGAANTGELFF. The CDR3 DNA reads TGTGCCAGCAGCCCGGGGGCCGCGAACACCGGGGAGCTGTTTTTT. The chain links TRBV5-4 to TRBJ2-2, with D perhaps being TRBD1 or TRBD2 (6 bases each). Germline V gene lookup returns CDR1 SGHNT and CDR2 YYREEE (reference sequence). The ends were cut back, 4 bases at V and 0 bases at J, with 10 bases in the middle. The CDR3 totals 15 residues.